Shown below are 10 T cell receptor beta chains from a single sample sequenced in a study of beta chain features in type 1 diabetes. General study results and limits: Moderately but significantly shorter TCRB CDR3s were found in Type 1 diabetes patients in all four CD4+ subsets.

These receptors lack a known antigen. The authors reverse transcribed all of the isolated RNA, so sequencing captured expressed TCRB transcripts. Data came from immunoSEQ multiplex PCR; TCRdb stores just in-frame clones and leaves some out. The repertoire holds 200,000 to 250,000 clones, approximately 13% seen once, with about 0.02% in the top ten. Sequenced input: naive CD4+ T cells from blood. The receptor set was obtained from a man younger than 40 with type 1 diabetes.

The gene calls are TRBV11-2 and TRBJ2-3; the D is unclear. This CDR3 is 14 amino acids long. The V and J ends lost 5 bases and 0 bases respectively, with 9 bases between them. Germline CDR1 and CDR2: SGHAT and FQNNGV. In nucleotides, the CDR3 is TGTGCCAGCAGCCGCATACTAAGCACAGATACGCAGTATTTT. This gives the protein CASSRILSTDTQYF.

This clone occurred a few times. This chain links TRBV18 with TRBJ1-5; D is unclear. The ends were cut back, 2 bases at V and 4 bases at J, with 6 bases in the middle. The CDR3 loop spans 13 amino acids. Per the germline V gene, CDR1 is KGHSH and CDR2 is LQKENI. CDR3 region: CASSPVANQPQHF. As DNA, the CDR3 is TGTGCCAGCTCACCAGTTGCGAATCAGCCCCAGCATTTT.

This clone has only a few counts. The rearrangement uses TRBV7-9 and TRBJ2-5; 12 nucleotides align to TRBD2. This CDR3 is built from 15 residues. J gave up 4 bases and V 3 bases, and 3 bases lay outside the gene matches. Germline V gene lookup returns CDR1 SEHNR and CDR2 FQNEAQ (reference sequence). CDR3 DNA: TGTGCCAGCAGCTTGACTAGCGGGAGAGGAGAGACCCAGTACTTC. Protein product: CASSLTSGRGETQYF.

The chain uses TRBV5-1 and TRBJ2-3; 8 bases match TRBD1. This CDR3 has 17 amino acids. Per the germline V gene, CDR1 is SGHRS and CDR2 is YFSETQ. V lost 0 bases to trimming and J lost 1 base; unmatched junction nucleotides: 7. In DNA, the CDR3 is TGCGCCAGCAGCTTGGGACCAGGGGGCTCCCGCACAGATACGCAGTATTTT. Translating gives CASSLGPGGSRTDTQYF.

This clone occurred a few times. The chain's CDR3 is CASSDRGQEDTQYF. In DNA, the CDR3 is TGTGCCAGCAGCGACAGGGGGCAGGAGGATACGCAGTATTTT. The rearrangement uses TRBV6-5 and TRBJ2-3, with TRBD1 matching over 10 bases. Germline V gene sequence: CDR1 MNHEY, CDR2 SVGAGI. Trimming took 6 bases from V and 6 from J; bases not matched to a gene: 6. The CDR3 has 14 amino acids.

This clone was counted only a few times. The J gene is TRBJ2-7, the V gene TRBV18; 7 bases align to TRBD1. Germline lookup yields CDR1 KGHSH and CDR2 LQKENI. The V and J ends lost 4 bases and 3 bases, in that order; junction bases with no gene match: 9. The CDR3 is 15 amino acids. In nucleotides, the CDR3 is TGTGCCAGCTCACTGTCCGGGACAGATTACTACGAGCAGTACTTC. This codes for CASSLSGTDYYEQYF.

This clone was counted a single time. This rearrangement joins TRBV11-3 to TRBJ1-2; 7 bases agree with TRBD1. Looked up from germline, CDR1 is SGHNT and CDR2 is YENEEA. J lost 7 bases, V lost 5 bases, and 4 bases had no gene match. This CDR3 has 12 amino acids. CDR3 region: CASSPRGVGYTF. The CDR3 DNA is TGTGCCAGCAGCCCCAGGGGGGTTGGCTACACCTTC. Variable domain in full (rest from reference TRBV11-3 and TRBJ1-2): EAGVVQSPRYKIIEKKQPVAFWCNPISGHNTLYWYLQNLGQGPELLIRYENEEAVDDSQLPKDRFSAERLKGVDSTLKIQPAELGDSAVYLCASSPRGVGYTFGSGTRLTVV.

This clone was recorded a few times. This CDR3 is CASSLGLQNTEAFF. In DNA, the CDR3 is TGCGCCAGCAGCTTGGGGTTACAGAACACTGAAGCTTTCTTT. The chain recombines TRBV5-1 with TRBJ1-1; D unresolved. CDR1 and CDR2 from the germline V gene are SGHRS and YFSETQ. Trimming pared 0 bases from V and 1 base from J, leaving 7 bases between. CDR3 length equals 14 residues.

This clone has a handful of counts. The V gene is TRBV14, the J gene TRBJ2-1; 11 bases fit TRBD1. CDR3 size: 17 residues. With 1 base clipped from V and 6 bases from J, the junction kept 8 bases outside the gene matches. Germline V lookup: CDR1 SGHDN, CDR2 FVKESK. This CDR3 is CASSQAPPGQGVNEQFF. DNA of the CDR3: TGTGCCAGCAGCCAAGCCCCACCGGGACAGGGGGTCAATGAGCAGTTCTTC.

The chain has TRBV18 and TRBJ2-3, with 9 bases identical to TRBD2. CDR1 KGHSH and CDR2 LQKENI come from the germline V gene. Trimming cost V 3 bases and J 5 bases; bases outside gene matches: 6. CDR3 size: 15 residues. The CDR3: CASSPSTSGGDTQYF. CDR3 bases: TGTGCCAGCTCACCGTCGACTAGCGGTGGAGATACGCAGTATTTT. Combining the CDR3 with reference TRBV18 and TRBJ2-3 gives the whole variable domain NAGVMQNPRHLVRRRGQEARLRCSPMKGHSHVYWYRQLPEEGLKFMVYLQKENIIDESGMPKERFSAEFPKEGPSILRIQQVVRGDSAAYFCASSPSTSGGDTQYFGPGTRLTVL.